This T cell receptor (beta chain) was documented in a study of blood T cell repertoires in COVID-19 (dated by TCRdb to 2020 to 2021). Regarding the research as a whole: Collaborator samples came from the United States, Italy and Spain and covered acute and convalescent phases of COVID-19. The material from the prospective study consisted of cDNA or gDNA derived from T cells, B-cell-depleted T cells, or PBMCs. Subjects who had been exposed to COVID-19, were actively infected with it, or had recovered from it provided the deeply sampled blood TCRbeta repertoires that made up the dataset. The repertoires were made available in a free public database intended to serve as a resource for research on the immune response to SARS-CoV-2. Samples came from the ongoing ImmuneRACE study (first 160 participants) plus 1,254 subjects from 6 global collaborators. Sample metadata almost always included a de-identified subject ID, COVID-19 status, age in years and sex. HLA class I and class II types, where available, came from metadata supplied by the sample provider rather than from assay-based typing.

TCRbeta CDR3 regions were amplified from genomic DNA using the immunoSEQ Assay, a bias-controlled multiplex PCR. The source study handled its data this way. The number of nucleated cells in each sample was estimated from the amplification of reference gene primers within the assay. Sequence reads were collapsed and filtered to measure the absolute abundance of every unique TCRbeta CDR3 rearrangement. Productive Simpson clonality was computed per sample as the square root of Simpson's diversity index over productive rearrangements. TCRdb mirrors the immuneACCESS table, restricted to in-frame sequences. Some clones are absent from its copies; in checked studies, under half trace to an unresolved V gene, and the reason for the others is unknown. The V and J calls and clone size were taken over from that table, and D and trimming were inferred from the DNA. The table for this sample lists fewer than 200,000 clones; about 80% of them were counted only once. Jointly, the top ten make up 22% of the sample.

Each collaborating institution followed its own protocols to collect whole blood in K2EDTA tubes. For TCRbeta analysis, collaborators shipped samples as frozen whole blood, isolated PBMCs, or DNA extracted from either of those sample types. The CDR3 numbers 18 residues from cysteine through phenylalanine. Left in the record is the CDR3 DNA by itself, 54 bases read in frame from the first base. From V the trimming removes 7 bases and from J it removes 0 bases, while the gene matches leave 11 bases of the junction unaccounted for. The germline V gene encodes CDR1 SNHLY and CDR2 FYNNEI. The study at large found these results: Clinical and demographic metadata were provided uncurated, with the amount varying by source and participant.

Comments on this clone: Its recognized antigen is unknown. It has no much larger one-base neighbor in the sample; base qualities were not kept.

This receptor was taken from a woman of 80 years or more with acute or convalescent COVID-19. The V and J genes are TRBV2 and TRBJ2-3, with 12 central nucleotides matching TRBD2. Material for sequencing was peripheral blood. For the CDR3, the sequence is CASIGLAGWEGSTDTQYF. The sequence in DNA is TGTGCCAGCATAGGACTAGCGGGATGGGAGGGAAGCACAGATACGCAGTATTTT.